This T cell receptor beta chain was profiled in a study of PD-1 blockade in classical Hodgkin lymphoma. Overall study results and limits: Unlike CD8+ TCR diversity, which did not rise significantly by C4D1, CD4+ TCR diversity did. Whoever responded completely had baseline diversity much like that seen in newly diagnosed patients.

CDR3 length: 15 amino acids. With 1 base removed from V and 3 bases from J, the gap between germline ends came to 13 bases. Per the germline V gene, CDR1 is MNHNS and CDR2 is SASEGT. On this clone: Its matching antigen is unknown.

Clones were read by immunoSEQ multiplex PCR, and TCRdb kept only the in-frame ones, dropping some. The table has more than 90,000 clones, more than 80% seen once. Every patient had relapsed following autologous stem cell transplantation, and cohorts differed in brentuximab vedotin exposure. The gene calls are TRBV6-1 and TRBJ2-7, with TRBD2 as a possible D gene (5 bases). The clonotype comes from a human donor with classical Hodgkin lymphoma. Sequencing used peripheral blood mononuclear cells (PBMCs), obtained before the second cycle of nivolumab. The CDR3 DNA sequence: TGTGCCAGCAGTGAAGTTTTGGACTTAGGCTACGAGCAGTACTTC. Its protein product is CASSEVLDLGYEQYF.